This section outlines one T cell receptor (beta chain) sequence together with its context. The antigen remains undetermined. The record originates from a study of blood T cells in healthy people across ages. Overall study context: Capturing about one barcoded beta molecule per two T cells was achieved by template switching. General study results and limits: PBMCs went unsorted, and a conclusive naive versus antigen-experienced comparison was therefore prevented. Strong correlation existed between TCR beta diversity and naive T cell percentage.

Healthy Caucasian individuals from Russia aged roughly 6 to 100 were enrolled as donors. From germline, CDR1 is DFQATT and CDR2 SNEGSKA (reference sequence). The CDR3 has 13 residues. A second PCR of roughly 6 to 12 cycles used a sample-barcoded 5' primer and a J-beta primer mix. A single record per CDR3 protein comes from TCRdb applying MiXCR to the 5' RACE reads. This table has fewer than 900,000 distinct CDR3 sequences, approximately 39% appearing once. Sequencing was done on a sample of blood. The chain carries TRBV20-1 and TRBJ2-4, with 7 positions matching TRBD1. With the DNA end fitting TRBJ2-7 better, the J assignment may be wrong. The receptor was derived from a woman aged 60-75 years in good health. This chain's CDR3 is CSARKGQTYEQYF. The CDR3 DNA reads TGCAGTGCTCGAAAGGGACAGACCTACGAGCAGTACTTC.